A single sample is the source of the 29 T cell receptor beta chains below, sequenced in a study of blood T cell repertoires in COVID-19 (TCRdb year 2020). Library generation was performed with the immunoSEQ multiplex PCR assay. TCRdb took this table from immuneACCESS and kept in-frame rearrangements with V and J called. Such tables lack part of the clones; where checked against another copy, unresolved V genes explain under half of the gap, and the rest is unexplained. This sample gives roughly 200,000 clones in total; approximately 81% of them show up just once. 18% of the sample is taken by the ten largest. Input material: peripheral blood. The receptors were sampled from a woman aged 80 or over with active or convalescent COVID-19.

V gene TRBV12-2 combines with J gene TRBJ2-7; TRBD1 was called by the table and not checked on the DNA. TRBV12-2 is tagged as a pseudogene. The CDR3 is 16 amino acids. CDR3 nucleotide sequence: TGTGCAAGTCGCTCCGTGGATAGGGACAGGGGGCTCGAGCAGTACTTC. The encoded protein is CASRSVDRDRGLEQYF.

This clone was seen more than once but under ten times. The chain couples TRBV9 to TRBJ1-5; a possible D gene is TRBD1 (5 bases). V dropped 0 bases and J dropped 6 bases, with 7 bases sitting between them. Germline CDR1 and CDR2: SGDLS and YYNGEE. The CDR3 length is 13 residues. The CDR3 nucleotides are TGTGCCAGCAGCGTAGACGGGGGTCAGCCCCAGCATTTT. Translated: CASSVDGGQPQHF.

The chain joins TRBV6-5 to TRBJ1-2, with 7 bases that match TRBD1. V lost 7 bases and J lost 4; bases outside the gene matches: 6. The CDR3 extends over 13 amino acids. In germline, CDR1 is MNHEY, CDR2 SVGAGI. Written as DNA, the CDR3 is TGTGCCAGCACCTCGGGACAGACCTATGGCTACACCTTC. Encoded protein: CASTSGQTYGYTF.

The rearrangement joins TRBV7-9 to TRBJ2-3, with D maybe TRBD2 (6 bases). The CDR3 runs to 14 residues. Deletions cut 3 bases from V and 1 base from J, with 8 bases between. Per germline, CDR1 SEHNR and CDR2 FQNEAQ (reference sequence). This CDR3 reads CASSFRERTDTQYF. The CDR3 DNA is TGTGCCAGCAGCTTCCGGGAGCGCACAGATACGCAGTATTTT. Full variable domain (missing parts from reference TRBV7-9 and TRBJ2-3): DTGVSQNPRHKITKRGQNVTFRCDPISEHNRLYWYRQTLGQGPEFLTYFQNEAQLEKSRLLSDRFSAERPKGSFSTLEIQRTEQGDSAMYLCASSFRERTDTQYFGPGTRLTVL.

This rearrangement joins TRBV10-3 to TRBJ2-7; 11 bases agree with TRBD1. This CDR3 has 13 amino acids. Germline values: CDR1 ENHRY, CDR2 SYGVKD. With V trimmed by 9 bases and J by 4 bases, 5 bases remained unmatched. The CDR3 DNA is TGTGCCATAGGACAGGGGGCTAGTTACGAGCAGTACTTC. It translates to CAIGQGASYEQYF.

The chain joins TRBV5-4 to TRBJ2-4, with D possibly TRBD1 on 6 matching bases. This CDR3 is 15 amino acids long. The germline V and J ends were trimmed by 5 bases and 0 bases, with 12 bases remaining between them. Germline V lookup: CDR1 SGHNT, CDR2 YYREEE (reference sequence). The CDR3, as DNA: TGTGCCAGCAGTTTACAGGGTGTAGCCAAAAACATTCAGTACTTC. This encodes CASSLQGVAKNIQYF. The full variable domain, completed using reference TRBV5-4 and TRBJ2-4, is ETGVTQSPTHLIKTRGQQVTLRCSSQSGHNTVSWYQQALGQGPQFIFQYYREEENGRGNFPPRFSGLQFPNYSSELNVNALELDDSALYLCASSLQGVAKNIQYFGAGTRLSVL.

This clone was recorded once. The CDR3 DNA is TGTGCCAGCAGCTCGGGACTGAGGGGGGGTGATACGCAGTATTTT. This gives the protein CASSSGLRGGDTQYF. V and J are TRBV7-3 and TRBJ2-3; D might be TRBD2 (7 bases). V shed 4 bases and J shed 6 bases, with 17 bases lying between them. The CDR3 loop spans 15 amino acids. Germline V CDR1 and CDR2: SGHTA, FQGTGA.

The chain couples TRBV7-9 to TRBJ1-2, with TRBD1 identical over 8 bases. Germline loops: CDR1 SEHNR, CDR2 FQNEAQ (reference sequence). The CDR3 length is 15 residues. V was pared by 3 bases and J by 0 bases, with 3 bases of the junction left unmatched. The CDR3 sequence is CASSFGQGANYGYTF. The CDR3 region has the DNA TGTGCCAGCAGCTTTGGACAGGGAGCTAACTATGGCTACACCTTC.

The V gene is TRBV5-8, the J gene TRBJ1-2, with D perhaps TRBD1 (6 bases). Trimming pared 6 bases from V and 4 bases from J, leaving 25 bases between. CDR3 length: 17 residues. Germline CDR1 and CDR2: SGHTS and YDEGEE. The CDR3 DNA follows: TGTGCCAGCACCTTTGGGACCGCGGGGGCGTCCGGCTATGGCTACACCTTC. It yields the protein CASTFGTAGASGYGYTF.

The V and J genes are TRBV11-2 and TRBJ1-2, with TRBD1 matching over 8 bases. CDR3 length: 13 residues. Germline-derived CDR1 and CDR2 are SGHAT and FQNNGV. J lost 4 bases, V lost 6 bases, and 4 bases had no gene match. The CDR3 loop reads CASRRTGSYGYTF. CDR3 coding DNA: TGTGCCAGCAGAAGGACAGGGAGCTATGGCTACACCTTC.

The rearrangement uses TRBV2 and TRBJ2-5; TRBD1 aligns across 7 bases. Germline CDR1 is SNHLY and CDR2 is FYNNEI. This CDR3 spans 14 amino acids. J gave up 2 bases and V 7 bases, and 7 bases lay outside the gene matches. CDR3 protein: CASILETGQETQYF. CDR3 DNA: TGTGCCAGCATACTGGAGACAGGGCAAGAGACCCAGTACTTC.

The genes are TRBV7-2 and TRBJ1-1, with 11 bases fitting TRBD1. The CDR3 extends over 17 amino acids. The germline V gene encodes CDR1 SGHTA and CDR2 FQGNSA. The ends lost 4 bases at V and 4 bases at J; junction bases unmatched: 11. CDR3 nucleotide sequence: TGTGCCAGCAGCTCCGGACAGGGGGCGCGATTTGTCACTGAAGCTTTCTTT. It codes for CASSSGQGARFVTEAFF.

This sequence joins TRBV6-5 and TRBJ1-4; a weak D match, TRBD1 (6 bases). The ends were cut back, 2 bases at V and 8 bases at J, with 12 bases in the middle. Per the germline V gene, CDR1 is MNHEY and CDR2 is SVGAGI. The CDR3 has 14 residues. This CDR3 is CASSYGGGLEKLFF. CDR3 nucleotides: TGTGCCAGCAGTTACGGGGGCGGGCTAGAAAAACTGTTTTTT.

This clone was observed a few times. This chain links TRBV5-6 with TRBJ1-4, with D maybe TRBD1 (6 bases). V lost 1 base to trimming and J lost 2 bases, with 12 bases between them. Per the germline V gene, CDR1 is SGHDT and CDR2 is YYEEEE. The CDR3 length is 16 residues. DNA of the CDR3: TGTGCCAGCAGCTTGTTAGTGGACAGTACTAATGAAAAACTGTTTTTT. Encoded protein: CASSLLVDSTNEKLFF.

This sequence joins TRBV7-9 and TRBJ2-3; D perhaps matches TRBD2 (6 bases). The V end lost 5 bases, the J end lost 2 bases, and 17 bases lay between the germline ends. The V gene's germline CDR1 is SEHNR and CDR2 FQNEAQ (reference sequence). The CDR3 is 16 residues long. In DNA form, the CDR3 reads TGTGCCAGCAGCCAAGACCGGGACTTCCACACAGATACGCAGTATTTT. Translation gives CASSQDRDFHTDTQYF. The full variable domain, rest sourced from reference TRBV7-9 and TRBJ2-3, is DTGVSQNPRHKITKRGQNVTFRCDPISEHNRLYWYRQTLGQGPEFLTYFQNEAQLEKSRLLSDRFSAERPKGSFSTLEIQRTEQGDSAMYLCASSQDRDFHTDTQYFGPGTRLTVL.

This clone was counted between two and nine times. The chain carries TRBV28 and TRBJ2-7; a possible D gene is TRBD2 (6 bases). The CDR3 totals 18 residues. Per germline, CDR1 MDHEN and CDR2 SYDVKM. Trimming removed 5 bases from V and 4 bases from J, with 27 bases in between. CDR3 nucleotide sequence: TGTGCCAGCAGTGCTAGATTGGGGGGTGGTGTATGGCGGTACGAGCAGTACTTC. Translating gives CASSARLGGGVWRYEQYF.

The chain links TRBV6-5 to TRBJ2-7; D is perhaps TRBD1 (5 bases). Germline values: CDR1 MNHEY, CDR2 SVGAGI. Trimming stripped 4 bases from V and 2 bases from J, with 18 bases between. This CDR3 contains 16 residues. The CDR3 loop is CASSSRRQINTYEQYF. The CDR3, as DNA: TGTGCCAGCAGTTCGAGACGACAGATAAATACCTACGAGCAGTACTTC.

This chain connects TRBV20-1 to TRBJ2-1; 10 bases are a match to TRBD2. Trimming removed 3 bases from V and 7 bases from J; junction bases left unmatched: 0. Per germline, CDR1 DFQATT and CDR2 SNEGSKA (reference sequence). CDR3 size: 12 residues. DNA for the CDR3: TGCAGTGCTAGTAGCGGGAGGAATGAGCAGTTCTTC. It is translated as CSASSGRNEQFF.

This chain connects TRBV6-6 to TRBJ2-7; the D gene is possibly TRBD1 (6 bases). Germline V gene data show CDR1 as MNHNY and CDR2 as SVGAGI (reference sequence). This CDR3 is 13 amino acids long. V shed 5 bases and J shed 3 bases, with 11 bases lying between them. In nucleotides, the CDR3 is TGTGCCAGCAGTCAGGGGCCCAGCTACGAGCAGTACTTC. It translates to CASSQGPSYEQYF.

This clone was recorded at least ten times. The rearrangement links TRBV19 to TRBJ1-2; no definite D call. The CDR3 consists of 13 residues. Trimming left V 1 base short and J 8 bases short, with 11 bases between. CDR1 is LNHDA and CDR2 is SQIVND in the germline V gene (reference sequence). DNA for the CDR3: TGTGCCAGTAGTATAGTCTCCTATCGAGGCTACACCTTC. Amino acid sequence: CASSIVSYRGYTF.

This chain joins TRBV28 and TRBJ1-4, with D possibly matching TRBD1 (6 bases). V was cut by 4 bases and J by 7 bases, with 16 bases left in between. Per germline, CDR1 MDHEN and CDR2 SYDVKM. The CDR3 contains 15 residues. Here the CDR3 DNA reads TGTGCCAGCAGTTCGTTACAGGGTCGGGGTGAAAAACTGTTTTTT. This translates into CASSSLQGRGEKLFF.

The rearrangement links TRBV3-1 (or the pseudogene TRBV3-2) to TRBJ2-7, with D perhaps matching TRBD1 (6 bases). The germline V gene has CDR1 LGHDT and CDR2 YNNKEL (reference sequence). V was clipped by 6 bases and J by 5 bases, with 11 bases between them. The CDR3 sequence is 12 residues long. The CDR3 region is CASRNRVDEQYF. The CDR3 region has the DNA TGTGCCAGCAGGAACAGGGTCGACGAGCAGTACTTC.

CDR3 region: CASSYGTGDGTQYF. The CDR3 coding sequence is TGTGCCAGCAGCTATGGGACAGGGGATGGGACCCAGTACTTC. The chain carries TRBV11-3 and TRBJ2-5; 10 positions agree with TRBD1. V lost 4 bases to trimming and J lost 7 bases; unmatched junction nucleotides: 6. The CDR3 extends over 14 amino acids. The germline V gene has CDR1 SGHNT and CDR2 YENEEA.

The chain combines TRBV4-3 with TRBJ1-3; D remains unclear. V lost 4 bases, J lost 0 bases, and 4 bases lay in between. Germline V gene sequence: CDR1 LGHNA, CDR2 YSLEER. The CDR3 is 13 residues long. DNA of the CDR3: TGCGCCAGCAGCCCTACCTCTGGAAACACCATATATTTT. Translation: CASSPTSGNTIYF.

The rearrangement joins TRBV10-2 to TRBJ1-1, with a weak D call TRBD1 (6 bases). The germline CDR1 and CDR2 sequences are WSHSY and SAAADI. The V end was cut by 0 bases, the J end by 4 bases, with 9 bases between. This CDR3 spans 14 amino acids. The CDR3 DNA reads TGCGCCAGCAGTGAGTCGATAGGGGGCACTGAAGCTTTCTTT. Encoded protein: CASSESIGGTEAFF.

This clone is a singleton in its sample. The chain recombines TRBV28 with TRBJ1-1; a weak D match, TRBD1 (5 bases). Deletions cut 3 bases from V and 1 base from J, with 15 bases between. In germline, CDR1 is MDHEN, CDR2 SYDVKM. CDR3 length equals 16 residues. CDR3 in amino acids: CASSFGSLRGNTEAFF. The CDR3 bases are TGTGCCAGCAGTTTCGGGTCCCTAAGGGGGAACACTGAAGCTTTCTTT.

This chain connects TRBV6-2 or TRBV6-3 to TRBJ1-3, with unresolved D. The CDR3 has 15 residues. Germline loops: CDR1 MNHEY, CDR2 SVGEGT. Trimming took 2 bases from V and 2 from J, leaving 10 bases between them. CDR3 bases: TGTGCCAGCAGTTACCATCGAACTACTGGAAACACCATATATTTT. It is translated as CASSYHRTTGNTIYF.

In DNA, the CDR3 is TGTGCCAGCAGCGTTCAGGGGGCGGGTGAGCAGTACTTC. This codes for CASSVQGAGEQYF. The gene calls are TRBV9 and TRBJ2-7; 8 bases are shared with TRBD1. The CDR3 contains 13 residues. V lost 2 bases and J lost 7; bases outside the gene matches: 5. CDR1 and CDR2 from the germline V gene are SGDLS and YYNGEE.

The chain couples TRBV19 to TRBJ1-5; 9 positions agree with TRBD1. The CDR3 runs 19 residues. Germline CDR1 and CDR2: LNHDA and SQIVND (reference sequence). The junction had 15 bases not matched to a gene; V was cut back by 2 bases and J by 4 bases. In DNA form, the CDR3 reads TGTGCCAGTAGTATATTAAAGGGACAGGGCCTTTACCCTAATCAGCCCCAGCATTTT. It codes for CASSILKGQGLYPNQPQHF. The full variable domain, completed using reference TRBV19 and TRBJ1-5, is DGGITQSPKYLFRKEGQNVTLSCEQNLNHDAMYWYRQDPGQGLRLIYYSQIVNDFQKGDIAEGYSVSREKKESFPLTVTSAQKNPTAFYLCASSILKGQGLYPNQPQHFGDGTRLSIL.